Given below is one T cell receptor beta chain in context. Sequenced by immunoSEQ multiplex PCR; TCRdb stores in-frame clones only, minus some. The top ten hold 10% to 15% of the sample, which has roughly 180,000 clones, about three quarters seen once. The record originates from a study of blood T cell repertoires in COVID-19. Study details: Both acute and convalescent COVID-19 samples were obtained from the United States, Italy and Spain. In each case, the material was cDNA or gDNA derived from T cells, B-cell-depleted T cells, or PBMCs.

The sample consisted of peripheral blood. The receptor comes from an elderly woman with COVID-19, enrolled during active disease.

CDR3 amino acids: CASSSGTGDSGNTIYF. In DNA form, the CDR3 reads TGTGCCAGCAGTTCCGGGACAGGGGACTCTGGAAACACCATATATTTT. This rearrangement joins TRBV6-5 to TRBJ1-3, with 10 nucleotides matching TRBD1. CDR1 is MNHEY, CDR2 SVGAGI, per germline. This CDR3 comprises 16 residues. V gave up 4 bases and J gave up 0 bases; unmatched junction bases: 3.